The subject of this entry is one T cell receptor (beta chain). Its antigen remains unidentified. No base qualities exist here, and no much larger clone lies one base off it. V is cut by 5 bases and J by 9 bases, and the space between the germline ends is 11 bases. The germline V gene provides CDR1 MNHNS and CDR2 SASEGT. Counted from cysteine to phenylalanine, this CDR3 has 12 amino acids. Just CDR3 DNA is preserved here, 36 bases in frame from base 1. The TCR beta CDR3 regions were amplified from the RNA transcripts. The first round of RT-PCR for the TCR CDR3 was performed with the HTBI primer set and the Qiagen OneStep RT-PCR kit. Libraries were constructed in a second round of multiplex PCR, after which size selection and purification were performed. Libraries were sequenced paired-end with 100 bp reads on an Illumina HiSeq2000. The study's own analysis went as follows. SOAPnuke was used to process the raw data, throwing out any read that contained adapters or uncalled bases, had a mean Phred below 15, or lacked an exact constant-primer or identifier match. COPE v1.2.5 was used to merge the high-quality paired reads, and each unique nucleotide sequence was defined as a clonotype. MiTCR v1.1 was used to align the clonotypes against IMGT TRBV, TRBD and TRBJ reference segments. Analysis was restricted to V-J combinations with a frequency above 0.0001, which covered approximately 99% of repertoires. A TCS score was defined as the ratio of F50 (clonal expansion) to E x V (chaos), with BLOSUM62-based TCRdist applied between CDR3 peptides within each V-J. Welch's t-statistics and random forest reduced fewer than 600 V-J features to 10 to 15, which were used in a naive Bayes classifier (R e1071). TCRdb reanalyzed the raw reads on its own, using fastp at Q25 for trimming and MiXCR for clone calling, and kept in-frame beta chains. Rows are unified per CDR3 protein, each entry keeping the most common DNA and genes. These V and J calls rely on TCRdb rather than the paper's analysis. The sample yields hundreds of thousands of distinct CDR3 sequences; approximately 15% were counted once. The ten largest clonotypes hold less than 3.5% of the sample.

This entry comes from a study of T cells in Graves' hyperthyroidism and ophthalmopathy (dated by TCRdb to between 2018 and 2021). Study-wide context: Peripheral blood samples were taken at the time of initial diagnosis, prior to any treatment. TCR V-J signatures able to tell the groups apart were searched for in a discovery cohort of approximately 95 patients, of whom approximately 40 had Graves' ophthalmopathy and around 57 had stable Graves' hyperthyroidism. Prospective prediction of ophthalmopathy was tested in an independent validation cohort of fewer than 20 hyperthyroidism patients and 15 to 17 patients who later progressed to ophthalmopathy. The 100 discovery patients were randomly split 7:3 into training and test sets. The study also compared thyroid tissue and blood T-cell repertoires from five or six Graves' hyperthyroidism patients. After blood sampling, hyperthyroidism patients were treated with methimazole at a starting dose of 30 mg daily, and ophthalmopathy patients were treated with high-dose intravenous methylprednisolone. The paper reports TCR Vbeta CDR3 sequencing of roughly 140 peripheral blood samples: some 41 ophthalmopathy, fewer than 80 hyperthyroidism and around 17 progressor patients.

On the study overall, not on this receptor specifically: No statistical method was used to set the sample size in advance, and investigators knew the group allocation. Most expanded thyroid clonotypes (frequency above 0.001) were also detected in blood, suggesting blood repertoires may reflect thyroid immune responses. During validation, the model predicted progression to ophthalmopathy a median of about 6.5 months ahead of onset, with just under 71% sensitivity and roughly 75% specificity. In cross-validation, a model built on a 13 V-J signature told ophthalmopathy apart from stable hyperthyroidism with 85% to 90% sensitivity and roughly 83% specificity, and in testing the same model reached 80%/75%.

Ophthalmopathy patients had moderately to severely active disease, Clinical Activity Score of at least 3, NOSPECS grade of at least 4, and duration under 3 months. Any patient with an uncontrolled infection, another autoimmune disease, pregnancy or lactation was excluded. Diagnoses were based on clinical symptoms, serum thyroxine and TRAb, thyroid ultrasound and orbital computed tomography. PBMCs were separated from roughly 9.6 ml of fresh peripheral blood using Ficoll-Paque density gradient centrifugation. Trizol reagent was used to extract total RNA, and RNA quality was then checked on an Agilent 2100 Bioanalyzer.

The chain links TRBV6-1 with TRBJ2-1; confidence is insufficient to name the D gene. The clonotype was recovered from a woman between 40 and 55 years old with Graves' ophthalmopathy. The sample taken for sequencing was blood. CDR3 region: CASSPFGGEQFF. In nucleotide form, the sequence is TGTGCCAGCAGTCCATTCGGTGGTGAGCAGTTCTTC.